This T cell receptor beta chain was recovered during a study of blood T cell repertoires in COVID-19. Study at large: From the United States, Italy and Spain came samples of acute and convalescent COVID-19. T cells, B-cell-depleted T cells, or PBMCs provided the cDNA or gDNA that served as material.

Germline V gene sequence: CDR1 SGHAT, CDR2 FQNNGV. The V segment lost 5 bases and the J segment 5 bases; nucleotides outside the gene matches: 11. The CDR3 extends over 15 amino acids. As processed by the authors: How many nucleated cells were present was estimated from reference gene primer amplification. Sequencing used immunoSEQ multiplex PCR; TCRdb keeps in-frame clones, though not all of them. V and J calls and clone size follow that table, whereas D and trimming were derived from the DNA. Altogether roughly 250,000 clones are present, approximately 84% being singletons, with the ten largest covering roughly 4%.

The rearrangement joins TRBV11-2 to TRBJ2-7, with TRBD2 matching 8 bases. The specimen was peripheral blood. The clonotype comes from a man aged 50 to 60 with acute or convalescent COVID-19. The CDR3 loop reads CASSPTGGRSHEQYF. In DNA form, the CDR3 reads TGTGCCAGCAGCCCCACTGGCGGGAGGTCCCACGAGCAGTACTTC. The full variable domain, completed using reference TRBV11-2 and TRBJ2-7, is EAGVAQSPRYKIIEKRQSVAFWCNPISGHATLYWYQQILGQGPKLLIQFQNNGVVDDSQLPKDRFSAERLKGVDSTLKIQPAKLEDSAVYLCASSPTGGRSHEQYFGPGTRLTVT.